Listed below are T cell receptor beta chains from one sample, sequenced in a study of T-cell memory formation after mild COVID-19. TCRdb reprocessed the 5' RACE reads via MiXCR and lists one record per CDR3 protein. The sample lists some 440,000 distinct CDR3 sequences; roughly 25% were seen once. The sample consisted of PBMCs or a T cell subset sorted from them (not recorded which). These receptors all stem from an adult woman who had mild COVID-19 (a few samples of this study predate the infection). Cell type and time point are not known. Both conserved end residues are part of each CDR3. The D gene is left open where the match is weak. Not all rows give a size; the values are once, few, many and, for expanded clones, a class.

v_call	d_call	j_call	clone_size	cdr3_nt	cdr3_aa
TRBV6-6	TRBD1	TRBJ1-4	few	TGTGCCAGCAGGCCCGGGACAGGGGGCTTAAAACTGTTTTTT	CASRPGTGGLKLFF
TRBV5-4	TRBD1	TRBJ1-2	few	TGTGCCAGCAGCCCGCGGCTAATACAGGGGGACTATGGCTACACCTTC	CASSPRLIQGDYGYTF
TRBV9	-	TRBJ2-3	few	TGTGCCAGCAGCGCGTGGGGGGTCACAGATACGCAGTATTTT	CASSAWGVTDTQYF
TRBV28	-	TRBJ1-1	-	TGTGCCAGCAGAGCCCGTGGAATTAAGCGATTGCAGGGATGGACTGAAGCTTTCTTT	CASRARGIKRLQGWTEAFF
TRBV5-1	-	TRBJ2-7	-	TGCGCCAGCCGTCGACAGAACTCCTACGAGCAGTACTTC	CASRRQNSYEQYF
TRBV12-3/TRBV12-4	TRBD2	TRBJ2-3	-	TGTGCCAGCAGTGCACGGGGACTAGCGGGAGGGCCGCGACAGTATTTT	CASSARGLAGGPRQYF
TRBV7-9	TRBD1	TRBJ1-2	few	TGTGCCAGCAGCCCTCTTAGGACAGGGGGCCTCAACTATGGCTACACCTTC	CASSPLRTGGLNYGYTF
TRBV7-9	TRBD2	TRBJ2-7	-	TGTGCCAGCAGCTTAGCGGCTAGCGGGGGACGATACGAGCAGTACTTC	CASSLAASGGRYEQYF
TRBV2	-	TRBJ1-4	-	TGTGCCAGCAGTGATCCTTGGAGACGGGAAAAACTGTTTTTT	CASSDPWRREKLFF
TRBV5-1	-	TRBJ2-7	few	TGCGCCAGCAGCCCCGAAGGGCGGGGCGAGCAGTACTTC	CASSPEGRGEQYF
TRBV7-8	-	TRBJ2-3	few	TGTGCCAGCAGCTTAGCGGGCCGTGGACATGGGATCACAGATACGCAGTATTTT	CASSLAGRGHGITDTQYF
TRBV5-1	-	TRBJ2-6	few	TGCGCCAGCAGCTTGAAGGAGTTCTCTGGGGCCAACGTCCTGACTTTC	CASSLKEFSGANVLTF
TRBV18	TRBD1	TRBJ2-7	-	TGTGCCAGCTCACCACTTAAGATCAAGGACAGGGCCTACGAGCAGTACTTC	CASSPLKIKDRAYEQYF
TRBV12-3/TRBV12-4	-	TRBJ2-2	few	TGTGCCAGCTTTACCGGGACGGCAAACACCGGGGAGCTGTTTTTT	CASFTGTANTGELFF
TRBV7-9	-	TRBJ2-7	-	TGTGCCAGCAGCTTAGGAACACGGCCCTACGAGCAGTACTTC	CASSLGTRPYEQYF
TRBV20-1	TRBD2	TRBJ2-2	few	TGCAGTGCTAGAGACCCCCTAGCGGGGGGGAACACCGGGGAGCTGTTTTTT	CSARDPLAGGNTGELFF
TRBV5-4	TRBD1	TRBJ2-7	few	TGTGCCAGCAGCTTGGGCCCTGGACAGGGCTACGAGCAGTACTTC	CASSLGPGQGYEQYF
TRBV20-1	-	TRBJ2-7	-	TGCAGTCCAGAACCTCCTGGGGACTACGAGCAGTACTTC	CSPEPPGDYEQYF
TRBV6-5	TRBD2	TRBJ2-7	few	TGTGCCAGCAGAACGGGGAGGGCCGGTGAGCAGTACTTC	CASRTGRAGEQYF
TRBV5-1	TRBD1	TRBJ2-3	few	TGCGCCAGCAGCTTTCGGACAGGAACTAGCACAGATACGCAGTATTTT	CASSFRTGTSTDTQYF
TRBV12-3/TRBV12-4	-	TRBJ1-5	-	TGTGCCAGCAGCCCAAACAGGGATAGCAATCAGCCCCAGCATTTT	CASSPNRDSNQPQHF
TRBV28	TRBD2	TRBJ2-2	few	TGTGCCAGCAGACAATCAAGCGGGAGGGCCACCGGGGAGCTGTTTTTT	CASRQSSGRATGELFF
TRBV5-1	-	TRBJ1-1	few	TGCGCCAGCAGCCGGTTGAGCGGGAACACTGAAGCTTTCTTT	CASSRLSGNTEAFF
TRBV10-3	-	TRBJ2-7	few	TGTGCCATCAGTGAGTCGAATCTGGACAGCCTCTACGAGCAGTACTTC	CAISESNLDSLYEQYF
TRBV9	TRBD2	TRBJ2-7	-	TGTGCCAGCAGCGTAGAGGCGGGAGAAGTCGTCCACGAGCAGTACTTC	CASSVEAGEVVHEQYF
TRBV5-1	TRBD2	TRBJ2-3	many	TGCGCCAGCAGCTTGGAGGCTAGCGGGGGGCCCACAGATACGCAGTATTTT	CASSLEASGGPTDTQYF
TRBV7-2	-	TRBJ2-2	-	TGTGCCAGCAGCTTCTTGGGAAATGGGGAGCTGTTTTTT	CASSFLGNGELFF
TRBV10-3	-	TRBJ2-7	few	TGTGCCATCAGTGCCGGGGGTAACGAGCAGTACTTC	CAISAGGNEQYF
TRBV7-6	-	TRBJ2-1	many	TGTGCCAGCAGCTTAGTGGGGGACTCCTACAATGAGCAGTTCTTC	CASSLVGDSYNEQFF
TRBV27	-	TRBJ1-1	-	TGTGCCAGCAGTTTATCCCCACGTTCAATGGGCACTGAAGCTTTCTTT	CASSLSPRSMGTEAFF
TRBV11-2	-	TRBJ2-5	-	TGTGCCAGCAGCTTAGAGGAGTACAGCCCTGGGGAGACCCAGTACTTC	CASSLEEYSPGETQYF
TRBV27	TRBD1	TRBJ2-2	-	TGTGCCAGCAGTCCCGGACAGGGAAAGTACGGGGAGCTGTTTTTT	CASSPGQGKYGELFF
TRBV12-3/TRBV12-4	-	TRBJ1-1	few	TGTGCCAGCAGTTTGACAGTTCCGGGAGCTTTCTTT	CASSLTVPGAFF
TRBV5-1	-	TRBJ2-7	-	TGCGCCAGCAGCGTAGAGAGGGGGGTGTCCTACGAGCAGTACTTC	CASSVERGVSYEQYF
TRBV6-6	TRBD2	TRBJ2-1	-	TGTGCCAGCAGTTACCCCCGAACTAGCGGCTACAATGAGCAGTTCTTC	CASSYPRTSGYNEQFF
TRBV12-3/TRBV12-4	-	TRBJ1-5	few	TGTGCCAGCAGCCCGGGACGGGGAAGCAATCAGCCCCAGCATTTT	CASSPGRGSNQPQHF
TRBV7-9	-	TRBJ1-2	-	TGTGCCAGCAGCTTAGCGGCATGGCTAGTAGATGGCTACACCTTC	CASSLAAWLVDGYTF
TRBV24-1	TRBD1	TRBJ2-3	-	TGTGCCACCAGTGATTGGGACAGCGGCACAGATACGCAGTATTTT	CATSDWDSGTDTQYF
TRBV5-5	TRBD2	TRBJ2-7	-	TGTGCCAGCAGCTCAGACCGGGACTATGTCTTC	CASSSDRDYVF
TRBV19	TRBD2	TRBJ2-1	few	TGTGCCAGTAGTGGTTGGCGGGGGATCTACAATGAGCAGTTCTTC	CASSGWRGIYNEQFF
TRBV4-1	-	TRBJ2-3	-	TGCGCCAGCAGCCCCTCCCCTCGGGCAGATACGCAGTATTTT	CASSPSPRADTQYF
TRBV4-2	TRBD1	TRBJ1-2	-	TGTGCCAGCAGCCAAGTGGTGGGACAGGGGGCCGCTGGCTACACCTTC	CASSQVVGQGAAGYTF
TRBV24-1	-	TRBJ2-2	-	TGTGCCACCAGTGAAGGTACCGGGGAGCTGTTTTTT	CATSEGTGELFF
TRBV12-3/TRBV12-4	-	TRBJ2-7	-	TGTGCCAGCAGGGCTGCCTACGAGCAGTACTTC	CASRAAYEQYF
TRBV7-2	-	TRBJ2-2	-	TGTGCCAGCAGCCCCGGGACTTCCTTGCTGCCCGGGGAGCTGTTTTTT	CASSPGTSLLPGELFF
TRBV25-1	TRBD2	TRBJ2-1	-	TGTGCCAGCAGTCCCGGGACTAGCGGGGGGGCCGGGAAGAATGAGCAGTTCTTC	CASSPGTSGGAGKNEQFF